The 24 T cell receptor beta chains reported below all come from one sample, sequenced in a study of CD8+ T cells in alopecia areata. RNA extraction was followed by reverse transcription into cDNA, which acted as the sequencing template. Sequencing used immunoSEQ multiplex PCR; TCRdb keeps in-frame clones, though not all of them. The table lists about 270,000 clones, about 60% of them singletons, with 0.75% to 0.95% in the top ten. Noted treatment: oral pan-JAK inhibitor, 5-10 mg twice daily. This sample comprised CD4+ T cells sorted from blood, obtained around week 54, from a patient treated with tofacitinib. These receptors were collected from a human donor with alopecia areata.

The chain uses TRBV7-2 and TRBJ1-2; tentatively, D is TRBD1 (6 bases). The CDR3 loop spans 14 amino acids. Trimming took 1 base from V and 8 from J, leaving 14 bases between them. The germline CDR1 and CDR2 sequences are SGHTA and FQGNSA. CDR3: CASSLVPGALGYTF. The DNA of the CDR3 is TGTGCCAGCAGCTTAGTGCCGGGGGCGCTGGGCTACACCTTC.

The CDR3 region is CAWSGSINEKLFF. In DNA, the CDR3 is TGTGCCTGGAGTGGGTCGATTAATGAAAAACTGTTTTTT. The rearrangement uses TRBV30 and TRBJ1-4; D gene unclear. This CDR3 comprises 13 residues. V lost 1 base to trimming and J lost 4 bases, with 7 bases between them. The germline V gene has CDR1 GTSNPN and CDR2 SVGIG (reference sequence).

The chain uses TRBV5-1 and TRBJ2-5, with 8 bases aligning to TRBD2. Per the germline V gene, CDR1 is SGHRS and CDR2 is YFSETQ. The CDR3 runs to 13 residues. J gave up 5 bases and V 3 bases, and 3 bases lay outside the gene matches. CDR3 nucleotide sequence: TGCGCCAGCAGCTCGCGGGGGGTTGAGACCCAGTACTTC. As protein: CASSSRGVETQYF.

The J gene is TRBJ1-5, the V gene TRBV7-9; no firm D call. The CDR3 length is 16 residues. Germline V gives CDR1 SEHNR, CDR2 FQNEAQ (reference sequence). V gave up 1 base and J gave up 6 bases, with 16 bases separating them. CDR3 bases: TGTGCCAGCAGCTTAGAGGAGGGAGGGAGAGCTCAGCCCCAGCATTTT. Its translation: CASSLEEGGRAQPQHF.

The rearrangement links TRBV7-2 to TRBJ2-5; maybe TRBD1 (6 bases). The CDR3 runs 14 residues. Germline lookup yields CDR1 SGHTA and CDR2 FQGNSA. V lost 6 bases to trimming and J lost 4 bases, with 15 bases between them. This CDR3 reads CASSFTRGTETQYF. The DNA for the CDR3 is TGTGCCAGCAGTTTTACGAGGGGGACAGAGACCCAGTACTTC.

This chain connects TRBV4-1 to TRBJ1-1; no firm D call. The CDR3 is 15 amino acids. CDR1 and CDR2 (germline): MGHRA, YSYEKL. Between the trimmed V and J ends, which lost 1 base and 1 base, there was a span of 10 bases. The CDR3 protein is CASSQAPGSNTEAFF. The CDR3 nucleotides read TGCGCCAGCAGCCAAGCGCCAGGTTCGAACACTGAAGCTTTCTTT.

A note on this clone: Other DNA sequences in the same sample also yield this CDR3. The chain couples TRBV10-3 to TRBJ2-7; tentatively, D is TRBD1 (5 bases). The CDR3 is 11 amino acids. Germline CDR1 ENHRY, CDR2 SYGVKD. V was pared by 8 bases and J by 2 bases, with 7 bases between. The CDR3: CAISGPYEQYF. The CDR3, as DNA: TGTGCCATCTCAGGGCCCTACGAGCAGTACTTC.

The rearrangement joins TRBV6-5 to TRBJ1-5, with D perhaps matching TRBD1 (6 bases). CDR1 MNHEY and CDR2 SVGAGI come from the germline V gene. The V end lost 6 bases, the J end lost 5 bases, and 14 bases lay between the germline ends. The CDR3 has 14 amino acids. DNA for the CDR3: TGTGCCAGCAGAGCACAGGGACCCCATCAGCCCCAGCATTTT. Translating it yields CASRAQGPHQPQHF.

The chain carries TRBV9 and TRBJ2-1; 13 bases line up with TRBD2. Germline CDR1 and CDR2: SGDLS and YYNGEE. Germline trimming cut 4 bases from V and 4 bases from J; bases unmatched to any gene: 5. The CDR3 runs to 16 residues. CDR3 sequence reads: CASSPGLAGEYNEQFF. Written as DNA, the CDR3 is TGTGCCAGCAGCCCAGGACTAGCGGGGGAATACAATGAGCAGTTCTTC.

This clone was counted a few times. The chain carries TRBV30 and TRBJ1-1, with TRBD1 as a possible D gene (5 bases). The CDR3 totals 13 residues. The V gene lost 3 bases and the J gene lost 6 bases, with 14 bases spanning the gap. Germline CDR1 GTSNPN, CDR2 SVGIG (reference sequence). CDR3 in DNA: TGTGCCTGGAGGAGCAGGTGGGACGCTGAAGCTTTCTTT. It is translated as CAWRSRWDAEAFF.

The CDR3 reads CASSFDPLAGGVNEQFF. CDR3 nucleotide sequence: TGCGCCAGCAGCTTTGACCCTTTGGCGGGGGGAGTGAATGAGCAGTTCTTC. The chain employs TRBV5-1 and TRBJ2-1, with 8 bases matching TRBD2. CDR1 is SGHRS, CDR2 YFSETQ, per germline. J gave up 7 bases and V 2 bases, and 14 bases lay outside the gene matches. The CDR3 extends over 17 amino acids. The full variable domain, its missing parts supplied by reference TRBV5-1 and TRBJ2-1, is KAGVTQTPRYLIKTRGQQVTLSCSPISGHRSVSWYQQTPGQGLQFLFEYFSETQRNKGNFPGRFSGRQFSNSRSEMNVSTLELGDSALYLCASSFDPLAGGVNEQFFGPGTRLTVL.

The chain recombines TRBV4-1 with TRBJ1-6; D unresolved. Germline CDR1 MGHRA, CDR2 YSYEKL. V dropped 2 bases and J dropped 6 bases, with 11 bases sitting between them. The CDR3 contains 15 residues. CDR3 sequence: CASSQRTGVNSPLHF. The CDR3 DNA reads TGCGCCAGCAGCCAAAGAACCGGGGTTAATTCACCCCTCCACTTT.

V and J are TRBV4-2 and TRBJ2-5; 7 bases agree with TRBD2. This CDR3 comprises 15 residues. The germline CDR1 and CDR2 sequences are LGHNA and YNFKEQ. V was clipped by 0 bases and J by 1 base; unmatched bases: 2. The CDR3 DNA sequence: TGTGCCAGCAGCCAAGACAGACTAGCCCAAGAGACCCAGTACTTC. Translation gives CASSQDRLAQETQYF.

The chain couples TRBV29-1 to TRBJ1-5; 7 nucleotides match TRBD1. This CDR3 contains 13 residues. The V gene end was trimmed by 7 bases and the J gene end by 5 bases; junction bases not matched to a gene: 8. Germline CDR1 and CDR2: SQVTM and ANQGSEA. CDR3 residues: CSARDRVDQPQHF. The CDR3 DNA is TGCAGCGCCCGGGACAGAGTCGATCAGCCCCAGCATTTT. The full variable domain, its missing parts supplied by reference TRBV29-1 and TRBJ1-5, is SAVISQKPSRDICQRGTSLTIQCQVDSQVTMMFWYRQQPGQSLTLIATANQGSEATYESGFVIDKFPISRPNLTFSTLTVSNMSPEDSSIYLCSARDRVDQPQHFGDGTRLSIL.

DNA for the CDR3: TGCAGTGCCATTAGACTAGATGGCTACACCTTC. Amino acids: CSAIRLDGYTF. The chain uses TRBV20-1 and TRBJ1-2; no firm D call. Germline V gives CDR1 DFQATT, CDR2 SNEGSKA (reference sequence). The CDR3 is made up of 11 amino acids. V was trimmed by 6 bases and J by 6 bases, leaving 11 bases between them.

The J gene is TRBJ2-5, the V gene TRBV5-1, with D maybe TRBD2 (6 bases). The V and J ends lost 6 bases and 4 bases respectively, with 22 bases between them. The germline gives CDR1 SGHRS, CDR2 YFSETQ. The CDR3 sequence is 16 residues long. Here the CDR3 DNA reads TGCGCCAGCATCCGGGGCGCCGCGGGACTCGGAGAGACCCAGTACTTC. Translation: CASIRGAAGLGETQYF.

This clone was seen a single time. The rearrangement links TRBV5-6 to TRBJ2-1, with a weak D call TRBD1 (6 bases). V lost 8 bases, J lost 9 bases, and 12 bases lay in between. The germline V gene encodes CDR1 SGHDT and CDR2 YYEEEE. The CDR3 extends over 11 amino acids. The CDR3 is CASGTRVEQFF. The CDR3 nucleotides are TGTGCCAGTGGGACAAGAGTTGAGCAGTTCTTC.

DNA for the CDR3: TGCAGCGGGGGAGGAACCTACAATGAGCAGTTCTTC. Translating gives CSGGGTYNEQFF. The chain couples TRBV29-1 to TRBJ2-1; weak D call: TRBD2 (6 bases). The CDR3 consists of 12 residues. The germline V gene encodes CDR1 SQVTM and CDR2 ANQGSEA. V dropped 7 bases and J dropped 2 bases, with 9 bases sitting between them.

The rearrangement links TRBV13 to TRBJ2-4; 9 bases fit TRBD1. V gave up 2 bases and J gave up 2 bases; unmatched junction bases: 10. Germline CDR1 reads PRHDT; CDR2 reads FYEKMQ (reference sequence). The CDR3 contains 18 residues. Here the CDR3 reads CASSLRKRDRDSKNIQYF. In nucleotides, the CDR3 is TGTGCCAGCAGCTTAAGGAAGCGGGACAGGGATTCCAAAAACATTCAGTACTTC. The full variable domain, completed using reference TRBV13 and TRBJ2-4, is AAGVIQSPRHLIKEKRETATLKCYPIPRHDTVYWYQQGPGQDPQFLISFYEKMQSDKGSIPDRFSAQQFSDYHSELNMSSLELGDSALYFCASSLRKRDRDSKNIQYFGAGTRLSVL.

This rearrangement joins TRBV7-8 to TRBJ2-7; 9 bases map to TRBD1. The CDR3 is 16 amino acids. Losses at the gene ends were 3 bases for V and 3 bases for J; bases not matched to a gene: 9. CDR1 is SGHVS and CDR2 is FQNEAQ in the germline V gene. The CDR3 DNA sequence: TGTGCCAGCAGCTTTGAAAGGACAGGGGCTTTCTACGAGCAGTACTTC. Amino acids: CASSFERTGAFYEQYF.

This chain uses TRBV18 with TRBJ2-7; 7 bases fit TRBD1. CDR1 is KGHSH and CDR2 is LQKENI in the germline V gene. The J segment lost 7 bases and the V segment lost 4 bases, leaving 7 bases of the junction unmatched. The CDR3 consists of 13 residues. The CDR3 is CASSLKETGEQYF. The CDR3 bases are TGTGCCAGCTCACTTAAGGAGACAGGGGAGCAGTACTTC.

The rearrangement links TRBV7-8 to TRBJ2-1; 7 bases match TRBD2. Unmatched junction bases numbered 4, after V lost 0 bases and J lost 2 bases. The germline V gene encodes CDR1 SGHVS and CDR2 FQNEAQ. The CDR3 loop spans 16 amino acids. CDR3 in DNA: TGTGCCAGCAGCTTAGCTGTCGGGGGGACCTACAATGAGCAGTTCTTC. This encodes CASSLAVGGTYNEQFF.

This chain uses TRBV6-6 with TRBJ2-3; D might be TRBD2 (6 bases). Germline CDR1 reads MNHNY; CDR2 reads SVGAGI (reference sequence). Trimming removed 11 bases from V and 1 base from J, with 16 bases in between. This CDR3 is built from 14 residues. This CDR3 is CALRSSGGTDTQYF. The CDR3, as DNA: TGTGCCTTGCGGAGTAGCGGAGGCACAGATACGCAGTATTTT.

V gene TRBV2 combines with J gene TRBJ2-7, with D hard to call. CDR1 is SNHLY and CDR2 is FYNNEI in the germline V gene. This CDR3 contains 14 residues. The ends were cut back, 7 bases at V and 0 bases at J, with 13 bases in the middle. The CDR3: CASNLESSSYEQYF. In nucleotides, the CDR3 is TGTGCCAGCAATTTAGAATCGAGCTCCTACGAGCAGTACTTC.